Sequencing of this T cell receptor beta chain was carried out in a study of blood T cell repertoires in COVID-19. Study at large: Researchers got acute and convalescent COVID-19 samples from the United States, Italy and Spain. PBMCs, B-cell-depleted T cells, or T cells were the source of the cDNA or gDNA that made up the material.

The authors' processing: For nucleated cells, counts were estimated from reference gene primer amplification. The table came from immunoSEQ multiplex PCR; TCRdb's copy has only in-frame clones and leaves some out. V, J and clone size are those of that table, while D and trimming were read from the DNA. This table holds roughly 100,000 clones, roughly 76% found once. Germline lookup yields CDR1 SGHTS and CDR2 YDEGEE. Between the trimmed V and J ends, which lost 5 bases and 1 base, there was a span of 11 bases. The CDR3 extends over 14 amino acids. The receptor was isolated from a woman aged 70-85 years with acute or convalescent COVID-19. The chain combines TRBV5-8 with TRBJ2-3; no firm D call. The sequencing sample was made of peripheral blood. In DNA, the CDR3 is TGTGCCAGCAGGAGGAAGGCGGGCACAGATACGCAGTATTTT. The encoded protein is CASRRKAGTDTQYF.